Listed below are T cell receptor beta chains from one sample, sequenced in a study of shared clonotypes between healthy human individuals. Libraries were prepared by immunoSEQ multiplex PCR; TCRdb keeps only in-frame clonotypes and omits some of them. The sample holds about 2.4 million clones, more than 85% seen once. The specimen sequenced was naive CD4+ T cells from PBMCs. The receptor source for this set is a man aged 18 to 30 in good health. Some clones in this sample may be carry-over from other donors' samples. Both conserved end residues are trimmed from each CDR3.

>TRBV19
ASSWGTGDYNEQF
>TRBV28
ASSTRAVGGNTIY
>TRBV11-2
ASSLGSSATGEQY
>TRBV28
ASSLISGSGNQPQH
>TRBV28
ASSARVMGKDTQY
>TRBV4-2
ASSQTGGNTEAF
>TRBV6-1
ASGQQPSGTDTQY
>TRBV28
AALGGTVPNYGYT
>TRBV7-3
ASSPQFGRSGANVLT
>TRBV28
ASSPGGGVQPQH
>TRBV28
ASSFRFAQPQH
>TRBV19
ASSRGRQGAGNEQF
>TRBV18
ASSPEQGSGNTIY
>TRBV28
ASSPSDSRTSPLH
>TRBV7-3
ASSPRSGNYNEQF
>TRBV7-9
ASTTAKGSGNTIY
>TRBV14
ASSQVEWDTPYEQY
>TRBV28
ASSSGGASTGELF
>TRBV5-5
ASSPKSQGGEQY
>TRBV2
ASRWGLPGNTIY
>TRBV6-6
ASSPRTPGGTGYT
>TRBV2
ASKKGTSGRGYNEQF
>TRBV28
ASSLGGSYSYEQY
>TRBV9
ASSVGRGLGGYT
>TRBV10-3
AIRTEGLDTQY
>TRBV27
ASSLRTSGGYEQY
>TRBV5-6
ASSLAEWEQY
>TRBV28
ASSSARSPRDTQY
>TRBV10-3
AISGREGPDTQY
>TRBV28
ASSVELGYT
>TRBV28
EENTEAF
>TRBV19
ATGRNGNQPQH
>TRBV4-3
ASSQGFSGGLKIPSNQPQH
>TRBV28
ASSEGGTGPRELF
>TRBV7-9
ASRTSVGGAETQY
>TRBV7-2
ASSPHGVGTSGRQY
>TRBV28
ASRRVGEQY
>TRBV27
ASSFWGQGNNYGYT
>TRBV6-5
ASRSIQFDRAEQF
>TRBV6-6
ASKTKSGRAGNEQF
>TRBV27
ASSLSAGDGYT